This T cell receptor (beta chain) was found in a study of beta chain features in type 1 diabetes. For this clone: The antigen is not known.

The germline gives CDR1 KGHSH, CDR2 LQKENI. The junction had 2 bases not matched to a gene; V was cut back by 5 bases and J by 4 bases. CDR3 length equals 12 residues. Sequenced material consisted of expressed TCRB transcripts (all of the isolated RNA was reverse transcribed). Produced via immunoSEQ multiplex PCR; TCRdb's table is partial and in-frame only. The sample shows roughly 180,000 clones, about 13% of them seen only once. Whole-study findings and limits: The study notes PCR might favor shorter templates equally in patients and controls. For Type 1 diabetes patients, all four CD4+ subsets carried TCRB CDR3s that were moderately but significantly shorter.

Donors underwent one heparinised blood draw, approximately 120 mL on average. Via the markers CD45RO/CCR7/CD25/CD127/CD95/CD27, stem cell-like memory, regulatory, central memory and naive CD4+ cells were sorted. V usage is TRBV18 and J usage is TRBJ2-7; 7 bases align to TRBD1. The origin of this receptor is a woman under 30 in good health. Sequenced sample: central memory CD4+ T cells from blood. CDR3 DNA: TGTGCCAGCTCATGGGACAGATACGAGCAGTACTTC. Amino acids: CASSWDRYEQYF.